This entry features one T cell receptor (beta chain) sequence. Antigen: not known. Germline V gene sequence: CDR1 ENHRY, CDR2 SYGVKD. CDR3 size: 14 residues. With 6 bases removed from V and 3 bases from J, the gap between germline ends came to 14 bases. Using a J-beta primer mix together with a sample-barcoded 5' primer, a second PCR was run for roughly 6 to 12 cycles. The authors tagged each cDNA molecule using a template-switch adaptor with 12 random nucleotides. TCRdb analysed the 5' RACE reads with MiXCR anew, one entry per CDR3 protein. The sample shows some 1.8 million distinct CDR3 sequences, approximately 39% of them seen only once. This sample was taken from a study of blood T cells in healthy people across ages. The overall study: Template switching picked up about one barcoded beta molecule for each two T cells. Regarding the study as a whole: There was no known CMV status for donors, so expanded clonotype changes were possibly confounded. Among T cells, TCR beta diversity per million cells dropped roughly linearly as age rose.

The sequence came from a human donor in good health. The source material was blood. The chain has TRBV10-3 and TRBJ2-5, with D tentatively TRBD1 (6 bases). This chain's CDR3 is CAIRGTQDEETQYF. In nucleotides, the CDR3 is TGTGCCATCAGGGGGACACAGGATGAAGAGACCCAGTACTTC.